This TCR beta chain was sequenced during a study of blood T cell repertoires in COVID-19. Study context: PBMCs, B-cell-depleted T cells, or T cells provided the cDNA or gDNA that made up the material.

Germline CDR1 LNHNV, CDR2 YYDKDF (reference sequence). Trimming left V 0 bases short and J 1 base short, with 18 bases between. The CDR3 runs 18 residues. The table came from immunoSEQ multiplex PCR; TCRdb's copy has only in-frame clones and leaves some out. The sample includes some 200,000 clones, about nine tenths of them seen just once. This rearrangement joins TRBV15 to TRBJ1-2, with unresolved D. The TCR originated in a man in his thirties or forties in a cohort exposed to, infected with or recovered from COVID-19 (not recorded which). Material for sequencing was PBMCs or T cells enriched from blood (not recorded which). The CDR3 loop reads CATSRDRGLSYLNYGYTF. CDR3 DNA: TGTGCCACCAGCAGAGATCGCGGGTTATCTTATCTTAACTATGGCTACACCTTC.